The entry that follows covers one T cell receptor beta chain sequence. Antigen unknown. The germline V and J ends were trimmed by 4 bases and 6 bases, with 10 bases remaining between them. The CDR3 runs 11 residues. Germline CDR1 SQVTM, CDR2 ANQGSEA. This record belongs to a study of response to subunit inactivated influenza vaccine. MiXCR, applied by TCRdb to the RT-PCR reads, yields one record per CDR3 protein. The table shows 600,000 to 850,000 distinct CDR3 sequences, with about 14% occurring only once. Regarding the study as a whole: The authors offered the suggestion that each seasonal influenza vaccination recruits few new T cells.

This material consisted of PBMCs from blood, taken 14 days before vaccination. The V gene is TRBV29-1, the J gene TRBJ2-7; possibly TRBD2 for D (6 bases). This receptor was identified in a man aged 45-65 years who received an inactivated influenza vaccine. The CDR3 DNA reads as TGCAGCGTTGTGTGGGACTCCGAGCAGTACTTC. Translation: CSVVWDSEQYF.